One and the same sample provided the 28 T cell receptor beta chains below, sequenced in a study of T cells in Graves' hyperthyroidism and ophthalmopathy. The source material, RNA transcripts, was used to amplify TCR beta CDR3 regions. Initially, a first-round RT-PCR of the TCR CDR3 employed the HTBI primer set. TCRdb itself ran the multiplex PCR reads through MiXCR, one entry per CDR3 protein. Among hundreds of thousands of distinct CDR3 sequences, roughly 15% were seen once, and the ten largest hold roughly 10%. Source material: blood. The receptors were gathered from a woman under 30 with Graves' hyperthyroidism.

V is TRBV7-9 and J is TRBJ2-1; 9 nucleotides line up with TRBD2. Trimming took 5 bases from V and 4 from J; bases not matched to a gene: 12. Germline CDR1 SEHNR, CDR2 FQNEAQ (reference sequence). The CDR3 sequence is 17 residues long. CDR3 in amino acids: CASSGFSGSSPYNEQFF. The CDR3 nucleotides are TGTGCCAGCAGCGGATTTAGCGGGAGCTCCCCTTACAATGAGCAGTTCTTC.

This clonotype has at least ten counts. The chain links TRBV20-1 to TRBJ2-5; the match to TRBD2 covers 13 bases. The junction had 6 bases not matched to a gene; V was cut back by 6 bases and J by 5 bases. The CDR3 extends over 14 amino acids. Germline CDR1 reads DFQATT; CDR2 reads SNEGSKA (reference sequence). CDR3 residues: CSAGTSGEGETQYF. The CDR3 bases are TGCAGTGCGGGGACTAGCGGGGAGGGCGAGACCCAGTACTTC.

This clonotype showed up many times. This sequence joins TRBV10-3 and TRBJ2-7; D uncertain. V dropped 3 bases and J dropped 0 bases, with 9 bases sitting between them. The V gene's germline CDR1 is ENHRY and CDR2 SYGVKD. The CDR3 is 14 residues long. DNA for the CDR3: TGTGCCATCAGTGAATCCGGCCGCTCCTACGAGCAGTACTTC. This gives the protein CAISESGRSYEQYF.

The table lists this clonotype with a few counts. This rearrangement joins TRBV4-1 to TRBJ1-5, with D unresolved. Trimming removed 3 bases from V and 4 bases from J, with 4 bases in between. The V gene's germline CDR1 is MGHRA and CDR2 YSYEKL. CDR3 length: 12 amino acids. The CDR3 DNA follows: TGCGCCAGCAGCCACCTTAATCAGCCCCAGCATTTT. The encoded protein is CASSHLNQPQHF.

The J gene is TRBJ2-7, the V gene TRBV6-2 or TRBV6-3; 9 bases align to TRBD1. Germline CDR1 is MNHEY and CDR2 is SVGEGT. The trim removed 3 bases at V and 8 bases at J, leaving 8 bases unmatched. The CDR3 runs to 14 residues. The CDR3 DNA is TGTGCCAGCAGTTATACAGGGGGCCGTGAGAAGCAGTACTTC. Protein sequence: CASSYTGGREKQYF.

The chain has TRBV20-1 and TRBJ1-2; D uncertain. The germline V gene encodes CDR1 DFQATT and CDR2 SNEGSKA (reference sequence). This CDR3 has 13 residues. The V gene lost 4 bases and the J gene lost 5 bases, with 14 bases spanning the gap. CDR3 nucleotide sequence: TGCAGTGCTATCCCCTATAATACGTATGGCTACACCTTC. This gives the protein CSAIPYNTYGYTF.

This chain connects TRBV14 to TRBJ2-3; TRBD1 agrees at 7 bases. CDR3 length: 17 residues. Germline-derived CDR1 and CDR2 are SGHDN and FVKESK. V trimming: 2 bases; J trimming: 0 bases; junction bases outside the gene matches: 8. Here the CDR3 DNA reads TGTGCCAGCAGCCAAAACCCCCGGGACAGAAGCACAGATACGCAGTATTTT. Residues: CASSQNPRDRSTDTQYF.

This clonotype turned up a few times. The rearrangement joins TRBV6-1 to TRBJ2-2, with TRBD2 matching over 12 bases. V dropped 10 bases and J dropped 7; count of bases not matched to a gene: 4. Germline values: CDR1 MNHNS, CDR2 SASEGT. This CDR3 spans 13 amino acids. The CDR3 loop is CATGLAGNGELFF. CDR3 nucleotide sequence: TGTGCCACCGGACTAGCGGGGAACGGGGAGCTGTTTTTT.

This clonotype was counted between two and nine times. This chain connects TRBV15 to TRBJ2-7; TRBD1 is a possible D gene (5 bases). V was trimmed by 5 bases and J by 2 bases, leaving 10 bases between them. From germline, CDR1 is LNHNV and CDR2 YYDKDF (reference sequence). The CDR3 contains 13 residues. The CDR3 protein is CATSRQLTYEQYF. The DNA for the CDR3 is TGTGCCACCAGCCGACAGCTGACCTACGAGCAGTACTTC.

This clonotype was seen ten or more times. Here the CDR3 DNA reads TGTGCCAGCTCACAGACGACAGGGTCGACCGGGGAGCTGTTTTTT. The encoded protein is CASSQTTGSTGELFF. The rearrangement joins TRBV18 to TRBJ2-2; 7 bases fit TRBD1. Germline V gives CDR1 KGHSH, CDR2 LQKENI. The CDR3 totals 15 residues. After removal of 4 bases from V and 5 bases from J, the junction contained 7 bases not matched to a gene.

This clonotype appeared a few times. CDR3 residues: CASSILRPRAGGYTF. CDR3 nucleotides: TGTGCCAGTAGTATATTGAGACCCCGGGCAGGGGGCTACACCTTC. This sequence joins TRBV19 and TRBJ1-2; D is possibly TRBD1 (5 bases). The CDR3 extends over 15 amino acids. Germline CDR1 and CDR2: LNHDA and SQIVND (reference sequence). V dropped 2 bases and J dropped 8 bases, with 18 bases sitting between them.

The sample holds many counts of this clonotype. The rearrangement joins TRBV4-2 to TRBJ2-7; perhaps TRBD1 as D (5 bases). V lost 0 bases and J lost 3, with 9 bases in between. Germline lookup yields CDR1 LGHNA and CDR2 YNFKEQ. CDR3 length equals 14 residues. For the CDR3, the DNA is TGTGCCAGCAGCCAAGATGCGCAGGGCTACGAGCAGTACTTC. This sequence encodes CASSQDAQGYEQYF.

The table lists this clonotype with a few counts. The CDR3 here is CASSHSSLSGGSYNEQFF. The CDR3 region has the DNA TGCGCCAGCAGCCACAGCTCTCTAAGCGGAGGATCCTACAATGAGCAGTTCTTC. The gene calls are TRBV4-3 and TRBJ2-1; a possible D gene is TRBD2 (5 bases). The CDR3 length is 18 residues. Deletions cut 3 bases from V and 1 base from J, with 19 bases between. Germline V CDR1 and CDR2: LGHNA, YSLEER.

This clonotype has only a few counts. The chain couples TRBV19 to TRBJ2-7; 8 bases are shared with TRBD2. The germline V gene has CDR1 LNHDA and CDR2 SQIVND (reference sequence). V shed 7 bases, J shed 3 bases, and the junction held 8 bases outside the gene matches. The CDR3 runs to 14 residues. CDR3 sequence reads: CASKRAGASYEQYF. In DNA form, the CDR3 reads TGTGCCAGTAAAAGAGCGGGAGCGAGCTACGAGCAGTACTTC.

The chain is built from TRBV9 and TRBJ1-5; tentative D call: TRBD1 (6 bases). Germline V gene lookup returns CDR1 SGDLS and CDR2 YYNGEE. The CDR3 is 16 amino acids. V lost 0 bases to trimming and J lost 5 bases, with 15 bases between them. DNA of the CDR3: TGTGCCAGCAGCGTAGGTGGGCAGGGGATGGATCAGCCCCAGCATTTT. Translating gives CASSVGGQGMDQPQHF.

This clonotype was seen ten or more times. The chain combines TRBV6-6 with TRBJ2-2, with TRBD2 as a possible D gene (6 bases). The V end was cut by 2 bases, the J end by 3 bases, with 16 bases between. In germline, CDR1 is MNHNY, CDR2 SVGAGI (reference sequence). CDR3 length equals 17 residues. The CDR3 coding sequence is TGTGCCAGCAGTTACGTGAGGTGGAGGGGAGACACCGGGGAGCTGTTTTTT. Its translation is CASSYVRWRGDTGELFF.

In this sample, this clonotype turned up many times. CDR3 DNA sequence: TGTGCCACACATCAGGGTCTGAAAAAACTGTTTTTT. Its protein is CATHQGLKKLFF. The rearrangement links TRBV28 to TRBJ1-4, with D possibly being TRBD1 (5 bases). The germline CDR1 and CDR2 sequences are MDHEN and SYDVKM. With 10 bases removed from V and 9 bases from J, the gap between germline ends came to 15 bases. CDR3 length equals 12 residues.

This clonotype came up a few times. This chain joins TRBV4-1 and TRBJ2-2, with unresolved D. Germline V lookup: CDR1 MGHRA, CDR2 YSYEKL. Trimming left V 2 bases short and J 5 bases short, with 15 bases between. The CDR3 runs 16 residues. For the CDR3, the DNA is TGCGCCAGCAGCCAATTGGCGTACGAAAAGACCGGGGAGCTGTTTTTT. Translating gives CASSQLAYEKTGELFF.

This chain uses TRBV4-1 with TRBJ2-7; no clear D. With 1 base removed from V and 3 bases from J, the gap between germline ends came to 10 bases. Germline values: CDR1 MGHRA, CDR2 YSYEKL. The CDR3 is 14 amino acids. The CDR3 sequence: CASSQVNNFYEQYF. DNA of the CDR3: TGCGCCAGCAGCCAAGTTAACAACTTCTACGAGCAGTACTTC.

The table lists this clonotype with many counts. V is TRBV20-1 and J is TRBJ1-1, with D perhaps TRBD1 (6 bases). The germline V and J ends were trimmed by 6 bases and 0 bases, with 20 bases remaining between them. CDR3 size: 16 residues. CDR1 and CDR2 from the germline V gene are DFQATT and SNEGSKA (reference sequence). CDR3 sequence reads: CSASAGGARLNTEAFF. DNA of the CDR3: TGCAGTGCCTCCGCTGGGGGGGCGCGATTGAACACTGAAGCTTTCTTT.

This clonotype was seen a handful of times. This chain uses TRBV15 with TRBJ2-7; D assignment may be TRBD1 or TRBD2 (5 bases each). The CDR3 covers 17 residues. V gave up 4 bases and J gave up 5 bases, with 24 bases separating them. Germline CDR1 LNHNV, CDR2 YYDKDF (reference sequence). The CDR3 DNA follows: TGTGCCACCAGCAACACCGTAGGTCCGGGGCGGGTGAACGAGCAGTACTTC. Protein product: CATSNTVGPGRVNEQYF.

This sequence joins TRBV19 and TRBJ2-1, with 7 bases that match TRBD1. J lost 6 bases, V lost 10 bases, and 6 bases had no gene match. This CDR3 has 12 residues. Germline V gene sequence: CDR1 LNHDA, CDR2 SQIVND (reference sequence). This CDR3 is CATWDSLNEQFF. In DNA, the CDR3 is TGTGCCACCTGGGACAGCCTCAATGAGCAGTTCTTC. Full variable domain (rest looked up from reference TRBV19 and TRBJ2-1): DGGITQSPKYLFRKEGQNVTLSCEQNLNHDAMYWYRQDPGQGLRLIYYSQIVNDFQKGDIAEGYSVSREKKESFPLTVTSAQKNPTAFYLCATWDSLNEQFFGPGTRLTVL.

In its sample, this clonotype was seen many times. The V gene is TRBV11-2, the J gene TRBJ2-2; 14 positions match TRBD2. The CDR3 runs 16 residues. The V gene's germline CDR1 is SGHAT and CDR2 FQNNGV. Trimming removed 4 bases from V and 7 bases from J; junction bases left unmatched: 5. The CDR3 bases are TGTGCCAGCAGCTCCGGGACTAGCGGGAGTATCGGGGAGCTGTTTTTT. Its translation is CASSSGTSGSIGELFF.

This chain's CDR3 is CASRGGRSYNSPLHF. CDR3 in DNA: TGTGCCAGCCGGGGGGGCCGCTCCTATAATTCACCCCTCCACTTT. The chain recombines TRBV2 with TRBJ1-6, with TRBD1 as a possible D gene (6 bases). V shed 8 bases and J shed 0 bases, with 11 bases lying between them. Germline CDR1 SNHLY, CDR2 FYNNEI. The length of the CDR3 is 15 residues.

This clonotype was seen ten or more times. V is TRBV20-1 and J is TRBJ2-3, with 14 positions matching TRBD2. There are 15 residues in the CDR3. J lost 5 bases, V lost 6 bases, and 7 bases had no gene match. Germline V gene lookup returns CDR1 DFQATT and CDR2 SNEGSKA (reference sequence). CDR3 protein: CSARTSGRRIDTQYF. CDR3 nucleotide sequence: TGCAGTGCACGGACTAGCGGGAGGAGGATAGATACGCAGTATTTT.

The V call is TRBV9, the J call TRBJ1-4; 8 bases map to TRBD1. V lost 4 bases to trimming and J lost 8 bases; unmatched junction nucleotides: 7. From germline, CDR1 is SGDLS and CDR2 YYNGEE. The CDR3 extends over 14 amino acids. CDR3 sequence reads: CASSTGQGGEKLFF. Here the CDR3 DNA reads TGTGCCAGCAGCACCGGACAGGGTGGCGAAAAACTGTTTTTT.

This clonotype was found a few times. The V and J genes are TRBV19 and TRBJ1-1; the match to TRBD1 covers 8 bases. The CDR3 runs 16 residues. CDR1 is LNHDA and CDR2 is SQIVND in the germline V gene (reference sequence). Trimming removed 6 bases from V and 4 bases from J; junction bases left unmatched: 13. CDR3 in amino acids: CASRLYGQGAGTEAFF. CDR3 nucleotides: TGTGCCAGTAGATTATATGGACAGGGAGCGGGCACTGAAGCTTTCTTT.

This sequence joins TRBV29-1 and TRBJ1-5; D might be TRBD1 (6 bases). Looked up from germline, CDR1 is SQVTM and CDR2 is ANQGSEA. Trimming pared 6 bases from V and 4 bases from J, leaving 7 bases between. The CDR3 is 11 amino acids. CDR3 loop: CSVGQNQPQHF. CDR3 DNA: TGCAGCGTAGGACAGAATCAGCCCCAGCATTTT.